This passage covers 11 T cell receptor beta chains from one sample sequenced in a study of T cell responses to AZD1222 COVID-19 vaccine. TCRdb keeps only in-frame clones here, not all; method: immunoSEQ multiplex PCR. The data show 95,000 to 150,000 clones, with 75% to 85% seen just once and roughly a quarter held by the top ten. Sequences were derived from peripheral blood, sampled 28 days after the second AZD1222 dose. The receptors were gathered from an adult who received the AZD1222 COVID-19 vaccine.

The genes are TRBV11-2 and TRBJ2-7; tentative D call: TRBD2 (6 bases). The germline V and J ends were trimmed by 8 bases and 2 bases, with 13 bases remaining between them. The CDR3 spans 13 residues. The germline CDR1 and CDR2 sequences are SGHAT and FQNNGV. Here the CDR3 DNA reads TGTGCCAGCGGGACTTCCTCCACCTACGAGCAGTACTTC. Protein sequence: CASGTSSTYEQYF.

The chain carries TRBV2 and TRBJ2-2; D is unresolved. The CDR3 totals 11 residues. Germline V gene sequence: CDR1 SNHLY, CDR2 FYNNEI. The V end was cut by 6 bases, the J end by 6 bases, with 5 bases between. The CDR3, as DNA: TGTGCCAGCAGGAGGTCCGGGGAGCTGTTTTTT. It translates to CASRRSGELFF.

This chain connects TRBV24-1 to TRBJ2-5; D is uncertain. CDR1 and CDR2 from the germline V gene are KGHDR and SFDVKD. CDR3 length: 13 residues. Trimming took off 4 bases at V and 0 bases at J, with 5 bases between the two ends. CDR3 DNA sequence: TGTGCCACCAGTGACGCGAACCAAGAGACCCAGTACTTC. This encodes CATSDANQETQYF.

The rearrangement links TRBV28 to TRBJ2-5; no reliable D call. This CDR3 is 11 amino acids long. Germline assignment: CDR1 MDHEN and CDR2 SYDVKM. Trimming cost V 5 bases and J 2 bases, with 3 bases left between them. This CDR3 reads CASSGQETQYF. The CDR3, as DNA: TGTGCCAGCAGTGGTCAAGAGACCCAGTACTTC.

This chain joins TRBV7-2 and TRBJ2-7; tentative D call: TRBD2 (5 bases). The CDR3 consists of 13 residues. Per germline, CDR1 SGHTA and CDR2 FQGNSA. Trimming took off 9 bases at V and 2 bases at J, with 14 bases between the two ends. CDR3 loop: CASDHPGTYEQYF. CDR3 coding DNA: TGTGCCAGTGATCATCCCGGGACCTACGAGCAGTACTTC.

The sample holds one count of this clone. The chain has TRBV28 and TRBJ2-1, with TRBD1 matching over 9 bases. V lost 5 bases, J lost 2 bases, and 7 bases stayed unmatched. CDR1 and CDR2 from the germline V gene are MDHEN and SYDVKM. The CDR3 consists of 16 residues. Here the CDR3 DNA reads TGTGCCAGCAGTCGTTTGACAGGGGGTACCTACAATGAGCAGTTCTTC. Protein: CASSRLTGGTYNEQFF.

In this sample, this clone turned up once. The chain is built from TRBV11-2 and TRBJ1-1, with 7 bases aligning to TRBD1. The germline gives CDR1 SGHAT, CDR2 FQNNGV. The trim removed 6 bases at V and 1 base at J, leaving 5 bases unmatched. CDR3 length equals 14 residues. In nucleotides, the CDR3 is TGTGCCAGCAGGTTGGGACAGCGGAACACTGAAGCTTTCTTT. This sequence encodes CASRLGQRNTEAFF.

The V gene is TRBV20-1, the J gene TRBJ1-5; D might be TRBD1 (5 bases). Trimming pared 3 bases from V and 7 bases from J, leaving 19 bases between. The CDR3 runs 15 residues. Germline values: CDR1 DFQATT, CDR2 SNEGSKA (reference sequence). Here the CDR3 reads CSASKWQGLGQPQHF. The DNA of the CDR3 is TGCAGTGCTAGTAAGTGGCAGGGTCTTGGACAGCCCCAGCATTTT.

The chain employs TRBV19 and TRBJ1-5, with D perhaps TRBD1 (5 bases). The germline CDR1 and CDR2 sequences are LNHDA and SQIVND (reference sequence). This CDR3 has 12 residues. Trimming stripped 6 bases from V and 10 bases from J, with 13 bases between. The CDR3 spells CASRGMGGPQHF. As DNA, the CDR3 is TGTGCCAGTAGAGGGATGGGGGGACCCCAGCATTTT. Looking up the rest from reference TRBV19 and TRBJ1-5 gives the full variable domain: DGGITQSPKYLFRKEGQNVTLSCEQNLNHDAMYWYRQDPGQGLRLIYYSQIVNDFQKGDIAEGYSVSREKKESFPLTVTSAQKNPTAFYLCASRGMGGPQHFGDGTRLSIL.

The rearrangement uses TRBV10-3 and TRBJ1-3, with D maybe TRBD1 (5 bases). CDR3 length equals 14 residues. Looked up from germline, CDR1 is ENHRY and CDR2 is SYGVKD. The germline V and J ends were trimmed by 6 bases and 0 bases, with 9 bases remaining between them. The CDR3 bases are TGTGCCATCAGGATACAGGACTCTGGAAACACCATATATTTT. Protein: CAIRIQDSGNTIYF.

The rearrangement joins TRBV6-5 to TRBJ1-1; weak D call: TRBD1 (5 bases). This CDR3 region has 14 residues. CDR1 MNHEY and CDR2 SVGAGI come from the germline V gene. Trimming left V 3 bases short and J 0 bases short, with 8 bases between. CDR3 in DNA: TGTGCCAGCAGTTATGACAGCCTGAACACTGAAGCTTTCTTT. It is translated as CASSYDSLNTEAFF.